Included here is one TCR beta chain sequence, with context. Antigen unknown. This entry comes from a study of T cell responses to AZD1222 COVID-19 vaccine. Whole-study context: Second doses that came at about 4 or about 12 weeks were put together.

Study-wide results and caveats: Spike was spanned by vaccine-associated CD4 TCRs, with dominance at 160-218 and 743-854.

TCRdb keeps only in-frame clones here, not all; method: immunoSEQ multiplex PCR. Of about 86,000 clones in the sample, 90% were seen once. Germline V gives CDR1 MGHRA, CDR2 YSYEKL. The germline V and J ends were trimmed by 0 bases and 7 bases, with 19 bases remaining between them. This CDR3 has 18 amino acids. The source material was peripheral blood, sampled on day 0 of AZD1222 vaccination. The V and J genes are TRBV4-1 and TRBJ1-6, with TRBD1 as a possible D gene (6 bases). This receptor was identified in an adult in good health. CDR3: CASSQDRGRGTDNSPLHF. CDR3 nucleotide sequence: TGCGCCAGCAGCCAAGATCGGGGGAGGGGGACGGACAATTCACCCCTCCACTTT.